The 32 T cell receptor beta chains reported below all come from one sample, sequenced in a study of blood T cell repertoires in COVID-19. The protocol was immunoSEQ multiplex PCR, while the TCRdb copy is restricted to in-frame clones and leaves out a portion. The sample lists almost 55,000 clones, around nine tenths occurring once. The specimen sequenced was peripheral blood. These receptors were taken from a human donor in a cohort sampled during active COVID-19.

This clone is a singleton in its sample. This chain connects TRBV2 to TRBJ2-3; 10 bases match TRBD2. This CDR3 is built from 15 residues. Trimming removed 4 bases from V and 6 bases from J; junction bases left unmatched: 7. Germline V gene sequence: CDR1 SNHLY, CDR2 FYNNEI. The CDR3: CASSVPSGGSDTQYF. The CDR3 nucleotides read TGTGCCAGCAGTGTTCCTAGCGGGGGTTCGGATACGCAGTATTTT.

V usage is TRBV6-5 and J usage is TRBJ1-2; D remains unclear. V gave up 0 bases and J gave up 4 bases, with 12 bases separating them. The CDR3 totals 15 residues. Germline V gives CDR1 MNHEY, CDR2 SVGAGI. CDR3 region: CASSYSLTVGYGYTF. CDR3 DNA sequence: TGTGCCAGCAGTTACTCTTTGACTGTGGGCTATGGCTACACCTTC.

This sequence joins TRBV19 and TRBJ2-7; 8 positions agree with TRBD1. This CDR3 has 15 amino acids. V lost 2 bases to trimming and J lost 4 bases; unmatched junction nucleotides: 7. Per the germline V gene, CDR1 is LNHDA and CDR2 is SQIVND (reference sequence). CDR3 nucleotides: TGTGCCAGTAGTATATCAAGGGACAGGCAATACGAGCAGTACTTC. It translates to CASSISRDRQYEQYF.

The chain links TRBV6-1 to TRBJ2-7; 8 bases are shared with TRBD2. Germline CDR1 MNHNS, CDR2 SASEGT. The CDR3 loop spans 16 amino acids. Trimming removed 2 bases from V and 2 bases from J; junction bases left unmatched: 8. In DNA form, the CDR3 reads TGTGCCAGCAGTGAACAGACGGGAGGGCCCCCCTACGAGCAGTACTTC. Its translation is CASSEQTGGPPYEQYF.

The chain recombines TRBV13 with TRBJ1-1, with a possible D match to TRBD1 (5 bases). From germline, CDR1 is PRHDT and CDR2 FYEKMQ (reference sequence). The CDR3 sequence is 13 residues long. The germline V and J ends were trimmed by 3 bases and 4 bases, with 9 bases remaining between them. The CDR3 here is CASSFRVGTEAFF. In DNA, the CDR3 is TGTGCCAGCAGCTTCAGGGTCGGCACTGAAGCTTTCTTT.

V usage is TRBV4-2 and J usage is TRBJ1-2; tentative D call: TRBD1 (5 bases). CDR3 length: 15 amino acids. V was pared by 0 bases and J by 3 bases, with 11 bases between. Looked up from germline, CDR1 is LGHNA and CDR2 is YNFKEQ. CDR3 residues: CASSQDLGGDYGYTF. CDR3 DNA: TGTGCCAGCAGCCAAGATCTCGGGGGAGACTATGGCTACACCTTC.

V usage is TRBV6-5 and J usage is TRBJ2-7; 8 nucleotides line up with TRBD2. The trim removed 6 bases at V and 3 bases at J, leaving 10 bases unmatched. CDR3 length: 15 residues. Germline V lookup: CDR1 MNHEY, CDR2 SVGAGI. The CDR3 region is CASRRSRGGDYEQYF. In DNA, the CDR3 is TGTGCCAGCAGGCGCTCCCGGGGGGGGGACTACGAGCAGTACTTC.

The chain couples TRBV6-5 to TRBJ2-7; 7 nucleotides match TRBD1. V lost 6 bases, J lost 5 bases, and 13 bases stayed unmatched. The V gene's germline CDR1 is MNHEY and CDR2 SVGAGI. This CDR3 comprises 15 residues. Written as DNA, the CDR3 is TGTGCCAGCAGACCTCCCACAGGGGTCGGGAACGAGCAGTACTTC. Amino acids: CASRPPTGVGNEQYF.

The V gene is TRBV18, the J gene TRBJ2-7, with 9 positions matching TRBD1. V shed 5 bases and J 4 bases; nucleotides not matched to a gene: 6. From germline, CDR1 is KGHSH and CDR2 LQKENI. The CDR3 length is 14 residues. The CDR3, as DNA: TGTGCCAGCTCATCTCGGGACAGGGTTTACGAGCAGTACTTC. Its translation: CASSSRDRVYEQYF.

The chain is built from TRBV2 and TRBJ1-2; 8 positions agree with TRBD1. The ends lost 3 bases at V and 5 bases at J; junction bases unmatched: 2. The V gene's germline CDR1 is SNHLY and CDR2 FYNNEI. This CDR3 is 13 amino acids long. The CDR3: CASSDQGAYGYTF. CDR3 sequence (DNA): TGTGCCAGCAGTGACCAGGGGGCGTATGGCTACACCTTC. Filled out from reference TRBV2 and TRBJ1-2, the complete variable domain reads EPEVTQTPSHQVTQMGQEVILRCVPISNHLYFYWYRQILGQKVEFLVSFYNNEISEKSEIFDDQFSVERPDGSNFTLKIRSTKLEDSAMYFCASSDQGAYGYTFGSGTRLTVV.

This clone appeared once. The chain recombines TRBV11-3 with TRBJ2-2; the match to TRBD1 covers 10 bases. This CDR3 is built from 14 residues. V lost 5 bases and J lost 6; bases outside the gene matches: 3. Germline-derived CDR1 and CDR2 are SGHNT and YENEEA. The CDR3 coding sequence is TGTGCCAGCAGCCCTGGACAGGGGGCCGGGGAGCTGTTTTTT. It translates to CASSPGQGAGELFF.

The chain carries TRBV27 and TRBJ1-2, with D tentatively TRBD1 (5 bases). The CDR3 covers 14 residues. Germline V gene lookup returns CDR1 MNHEY and CDR2 SMNVEV (reference sequence). V dropped 4 bases and J dropped 4 bases, with 13 bases sitting between them. CDR3 loop: CASSYKGRSYGYTF. For the CDR3, the DNA is TGTGCCAGCAGTTATAAGGGGCGAAGCTATGGCTACACCTTC.

The chain is built from TRBV5-5 and TRBJ1-2, with D unclear. Per the germline V gene, CDR1 is SGHKS and CDR2 is YYEKEE (reference sequence). This CDR3 contains 11 residues. Trimming took 1 base from V and 7 from J, leaving 5 bases between them. This CDR3 is CASSLSVGYTF. In nucleotides, the CDR3 is TGTGCCAGCAGCTTGTCCGTTGGCTACACCTTC.

This chain joins TRBV11-2 and TRBJ2-5; D unclear. The CDR3 consists of 12 residues. Trimming took 5 bases from V and 5 from J, leaving 9 bases between them. Germline CDR1 is SGHAT and CDR2 is FQNNGV. The CDR3 DNA is TGTGCCAGCAGCCCCGGTTGGGAGACCCAGTACTTC. Protein sequence: CASSPGWETQYF.

The rearrangement links TRBV6-2 or TRBV6-3 to TRBJ2-3; tentatively, D is TRBD1 (6 bases). The V end was cut by 6 bases, the J end by 0 bases, with 22 bases between. The CDR3 is made up of 18 amino acids. Germline lookup yields CDR1 MNHEY and CDR2 SVGEGT. The CDR3 loop is CASSRRGQSPSSTDTQYF. CDR3 nucleotide sequence: TGTGCCAGCAGCCGAAGAGGACAGAGCCCCTCTAGCACAGATACGCAGTATTTT.

The chain joins TRBV9 to TRBJ1-2; no firm D call. This CDR3 region has 15 residues. V gave up 4 bases and J gave up 4 bases, with 17 bases separating them. Germline-derived CDR1 and CDR2 are SGDLS and YYNGEE. For the CDR3, the DNA is TGTGCCAGCAGCTCCCAAACCGGGAAAACCTATGGCTACACCTTC. This gives the protein CASSSQTGKTYGYTF.

The chain combines TRBV7-2 with TRBJ2-7; 11 bases match TRBD2. Germline loops: CDR1 SGHTA, CDR2 FQGNSA. The length of the CDR3 is 17 residues. V shed 5 bases, J shed 0 bases, and the junction held 9 bases outside the gene matches. This CDR3 reads CASSPRASGGSSYEQYF. In nucleotides, the CDR3 is TGTGCCAGCAGCCCAAGGGCTAGCGGGGGGAGCTCCTACGAGCAGTACTTC.

The chain uses TRBV11-2 and TRBJ2-3, with TRBD1 identical over 8 bases. V gave up 4 bases and J gave up 3 bases; unmatched junction bases: 9. From germline, CDR1 is SGHAT and CDR2 FQNNGV. This CDR3 comprises 16 residues. Written as DNA, the CDR3 is TGTGCCAGCAGCTCTCGTGGACAGGGAGTTACAGATACGCAGTATTTT. Its protein is CASSSRGQGVTDTQYF. The full variable domain, its missing parts supplied by reference TRBV11-2 and TRBJ2-3, is EAGVAQSPRYKIIEKRQSVAFWCNPISGHATLYWYQQILGQGPKLLIQFQNNGVVDDSQLPKDRFSAERLKGVDSTLKIQPAKLEDSAVYLCASSSRGQGVTDTQYFGPGTRLTVL.

The chain combines TRBV7-2 with TRBJ2-7, with no clear D. Trimming took 5 bases from V and 4 from J, leaving 15 bases between them. This CDR3 region has 14 residues. Germline V gene lookup returns CDR1 SGHTA and CDR2 FQGNSA. The chain's CDR3 is CASSPRRTGYEQYF. The CDR3 DNA follows: TGTGCCAGCAGCCCACGTCGTACCGGGTACGAGCAGTACTTC.

The chain links TRBV7-9 to TRBJ1-3; no clear D. Per the germline V gene, CDR1 is SEHNR and CDR2 is FQNEAQ (reference sequence). This CDR3 is built from 13 residues. Trimming removed 2 bases from V and 4 bases from J, with 6 bases in between. In DNA form, the CDR3 reads TGTGCCAGCAGCTTATATGAGGGAAACACCATATATTTT. As protein: CASSLYEGNTIYF.

This clone was picked up one time. The chain links TRBV9 to TRBJ2-1, with TRBD2 identical over 9 bases. This CDR3 is 16 amino acids long. The ends lost 0 bases at V and 4 bases at J; junction bases unmatched: 5. The germline V gene encodes CDR1 SGDLS and CDR2 YYNGEE. The CDR3 sequence: CASSVVTSGLYNEQFF. CDR3 sequence (DNA): TGTGCCAGCAGCGTAGTTACTAGCGGGCTTTACAATGAGCAGTTCTTC.

The chain couples TRBV5-1 to TRBJ1-4; tentative D call: TRBD1 (6 bases). Germline values: CDR1 SGHRS, CDR2 YFSETQ. V shed 4 bases and J shed 5 bases, with 15 bases lying between them. The CDR3 is made up of 15 amino acids. CDR3 amino acids: CASSGKDSLNEKLFF. CDR3 DNA: TGCGCCAGCAGCGGGAAGGACAGCTTAAATGAAAAACTGTTTTTT.

This chain joins TRBV4-3 and TRBJ1-1, with 9 nucleotides matching TRBD1. Germline CDR1 is LGHNA and CDR2 is YSLEER. V trimming: 2 bases; J trimming: 8 bases; junction bases outside the gene matches: 3. This CDR3 is 13 amino acids long. CDR3 DNA sequence: TGCGCCAGCAGCCAAAACAGGGGGCGCGAAGCTTTCTTT. It encodes CASSQNRGREAFF.

This sequence joins TRBV6-5 and TRBJ2-2; maybe TRBD1 (5 bases). V was pared by 0 bases and J by 2 bases, with 10 bases between. The CDR3 runs 16 residues. CDR1 and CDR2 (germline): MNHEY, SVGAGI. The CDR3 DNA sequence: TGTGCCAGCAGTTACTCCCGACAGCGTAACACCGGGGAGCTGTTTTTT. This encodes CASSYSRQRNTGELFF.

V and J are TRBV7-8 and TRBJ1-2; perhaps TRBD1 as D (6 bases). The CDR3 has 14 amino acids. Germline V lookup: CDR1 SGHVS, CDR2 FQNEAQ. V was pared by 5 bases and J by 4 bases, with 14 bases between. The CDR3 DNA is TGTGCCAGCAGCGCCCGACAGGCGCTCTATGGCTACACCTTC. It codes for CASSARQALYGYTF.

This clone was observed once. This chain joins TRBV5-1 and TRBJ2-1, with no clear D. Germline CDR1 reads SGHRS; CDR2 reads YFSETQ. The CDR3 is made up of 15 amino acids. V lost 0 bases, J lost 1 base, and 8 bases lay in between. CDR3 in DNA: TGCGCCAGCAGCTTGGGTGGGCAGTCCTACAATGAGCAGTTCTTC. This codes for CASSLGGQSYNEQFF.

V is TRBV7-9 and J is TRBJ2-3; no definite D call. Germline-derived CDR1 and CDR2 are SEHNR and FQNEAQ (reference sequence). V dropped 5 bases and J dropped 6 bases, with 21 bases sitting between them. The CDR3 loop spans 16 amino acids. CDR3 residues: CASSGEADPAWDTQYF. CDR3 nucleotides: TGTGCCAGCAGCGGAGAGGCCGACCCTGCGTGGGATACGCAGTATTTT.

The genes are TRBV6-5 and TRBJ2-7; TRBD2 might be the D (6 bases). V lost 2 bases, J lost 6 bases, and 8 bases lay in between. CDR1 is MNHEY, CDR2 SVGAGI, per germline. CDR3 size: 12 residues. The CDR3 reads CASSYDGGEQYF. The CDR3 region has the DNA TGTGCCAGCAGTTACGACGGGGGCGAGCAGTACTTC.

This chain links TRBV27 with TRBJ1-6; D gene ambiguous. CDR1 MNHEY and CDR2 SMNVEV come from the germline V gene (reference sequence). The CDR3 is 15 amino acids. Trimming removed 4 bases from V and 7 bases from J, with 14 bases in between. CDR3 sequence (DNA): TGTGCCAGCAGTTCAGTATCGGACTCCAATTCACCCCTCCACTTT. This sequence encodes CASSSVSDSNSPLHF.

The chain is built from TRBV6-2 or TRBV6-3 and TRBJ2-4, with D tentatively TRBD2 (5 bases). CDR3 size: 15 residues. Trimming shortened V by 5 bases and J by 5 bases, and 16 bases separated the two germline ends. Germline-derived CDR1 and CDR2 are MNHEY and SVGEGT. CDR3 DNA: TGTGCCAGCAGTCGAGGGCCGGGGATAGAAAACATTCAGTACTTC. It specifies CASSRGPGIENIQYF.

V is TRBV11-3 and J is TRBJ2-5; perhaps TRBD1 as D (6 bases). The CDR3 has 12 residues. The germline V gene has CDR1 SGHNT and CDR2 YENEEA. Trimming shortened V by 5 bases and J by 5 bases, and 9 bases separated the two germline ends. CDR3: CASSKDSETQYF. The DNA of the CDR3 is TGTGCCAGCAGCAAGGACAGTGAGACCCAGTACTTC.

The V and J genes are TRBV7-3 and TRBJ2-2; no reliable D call. CDR1 is SGHTA, CDR2 FQGTGA, per germline. The CDR3 covers 15 residues. Trimming pared 1 base from V and 3 bases from J, leaving 9 bases between. The CDR3 DNA follows: TGTGCCAGCAGCTTAAGGCAGGATTACACCGGGGAGCTGTTTTTT. This translates into CASSLRQDYTGELFF.